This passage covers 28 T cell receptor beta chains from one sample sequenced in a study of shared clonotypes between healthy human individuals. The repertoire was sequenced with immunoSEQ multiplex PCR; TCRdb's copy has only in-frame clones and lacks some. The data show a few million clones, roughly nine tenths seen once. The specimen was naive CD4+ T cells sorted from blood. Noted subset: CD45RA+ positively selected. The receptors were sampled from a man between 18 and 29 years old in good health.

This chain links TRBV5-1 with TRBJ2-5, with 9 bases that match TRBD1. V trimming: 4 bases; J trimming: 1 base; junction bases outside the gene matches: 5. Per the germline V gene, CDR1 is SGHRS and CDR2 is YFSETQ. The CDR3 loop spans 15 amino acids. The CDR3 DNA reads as TGCGCCAGCAGCCCGACAGGGGGTCCCCAAGAGACCCAGTACTTC. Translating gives CASSPTGGPQETQYF.

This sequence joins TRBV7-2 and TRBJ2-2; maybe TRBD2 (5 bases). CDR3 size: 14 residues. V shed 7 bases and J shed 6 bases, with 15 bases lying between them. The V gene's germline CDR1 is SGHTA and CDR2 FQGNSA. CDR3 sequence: CASKPRGRPGELFF. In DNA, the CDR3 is TGTGCCAGCAAACCTCGAGGGAGACCCGGGGAGCTGTTTTTT. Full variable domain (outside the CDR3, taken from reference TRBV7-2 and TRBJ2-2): GAGVSQSPSNKVTEKGKDVELRCDPISGHTALYWYRQSLGQGLEFLIYFQGNSAPDKSGLPSDRFSAERTGGSVSTLTIQRTQQEDSAVYLCASKPRGRPGELFFGEGSRLTVL.

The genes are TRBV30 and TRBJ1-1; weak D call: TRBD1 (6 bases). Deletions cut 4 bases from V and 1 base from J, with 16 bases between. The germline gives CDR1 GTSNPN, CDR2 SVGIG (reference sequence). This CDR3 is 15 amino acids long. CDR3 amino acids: CAWNAGGAPNTEAFF. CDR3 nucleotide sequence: TGTGCCTGGAATGCGGGGGGGGCACCGAACACTGAAGCTTTCTTT.

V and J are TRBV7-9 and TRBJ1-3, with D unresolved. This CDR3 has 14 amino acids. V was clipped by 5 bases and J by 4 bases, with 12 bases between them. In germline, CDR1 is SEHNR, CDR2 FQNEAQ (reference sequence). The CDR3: CASSREGKGNTIYF. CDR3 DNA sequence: TGTGCCAGCAGCCGAGAGGGTAAAGGAAACACCATATATTTT.

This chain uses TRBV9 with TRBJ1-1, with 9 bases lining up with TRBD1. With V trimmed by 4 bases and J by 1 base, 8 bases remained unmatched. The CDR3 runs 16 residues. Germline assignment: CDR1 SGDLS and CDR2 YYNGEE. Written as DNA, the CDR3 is TGTGCCAGCAGCCCCGAAAGGACAGGGGAGAACACTGAAGCTTTCTTT. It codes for CASSPERTGENTEAFF. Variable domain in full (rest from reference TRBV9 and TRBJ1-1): DSGVTQTPKHLITATGQRVTLRCSPRSGDLSVYWYQQSLDQGLQFLIQYYNGEERAKGNILERFSAQQFPDLHSELNLSSLELGDSALYFCASSPERTGENTEAFFGQGTRLTVV.

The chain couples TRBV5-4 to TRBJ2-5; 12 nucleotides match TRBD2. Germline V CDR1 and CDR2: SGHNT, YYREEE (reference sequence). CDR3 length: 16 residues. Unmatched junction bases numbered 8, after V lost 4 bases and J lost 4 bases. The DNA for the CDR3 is TGTGCCAGCAGCCGCTCCCCGGGACTAGCGGGAGAGACCCAGTACTTC. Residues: CASSRSPGLAGETQYF.

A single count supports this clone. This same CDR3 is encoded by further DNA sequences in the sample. The CDR3 here is CASSFSGRAETQYF. The CDR3 DNA sequence: TGTGCCAGCAGCTTCTCGGGGAGGGCAGAGACCCAGTACTTC. The chain links TRBV7-2 to TRBJ2-5; 7 nucleotides match TRBD2. Trimming took 3 bases from V and 4 from J; bases not matched to a gene: 5. CDR1 and CDR2 from the germline V gene are SGHTA and FQGNSA. This CDR3 comprises 14 residues.

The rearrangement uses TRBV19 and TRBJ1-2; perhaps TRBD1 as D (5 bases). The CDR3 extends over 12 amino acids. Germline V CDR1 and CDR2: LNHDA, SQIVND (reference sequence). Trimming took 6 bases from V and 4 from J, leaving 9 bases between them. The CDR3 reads CASSPRAYGYTF. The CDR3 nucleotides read TGTGCCAGTAGCCCCAGGGCCTATGGCTACACCTTC.

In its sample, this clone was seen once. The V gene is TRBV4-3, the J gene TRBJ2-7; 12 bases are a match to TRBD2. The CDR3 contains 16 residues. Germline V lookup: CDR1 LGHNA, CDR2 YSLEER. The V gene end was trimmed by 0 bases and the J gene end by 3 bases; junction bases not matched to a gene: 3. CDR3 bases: TGCGCCAGCAGCCAAGAGGCGGGACTAGCGGGCTACGAGCAGTACTTC. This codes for CASSQEAGLAGYEQYF.

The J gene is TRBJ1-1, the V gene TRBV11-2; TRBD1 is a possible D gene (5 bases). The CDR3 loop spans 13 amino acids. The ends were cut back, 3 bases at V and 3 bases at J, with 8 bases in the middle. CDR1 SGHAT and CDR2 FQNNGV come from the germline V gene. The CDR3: CASSFAGYTEAFF. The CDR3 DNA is TGTGCCAGCAGCTTTGCAGGGTACACTGAAGCTTTCTTT.

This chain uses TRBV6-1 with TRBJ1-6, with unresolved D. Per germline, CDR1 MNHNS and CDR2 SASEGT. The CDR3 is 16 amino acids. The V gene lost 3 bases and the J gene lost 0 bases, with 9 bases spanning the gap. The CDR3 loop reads CASSEGGSSYNSPLHF. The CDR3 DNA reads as TGTGCCAGCAGTGAGGGCGGCAGCTCCTATAATTCACCCCTCCACTTT.

The CDR3 loop is CASRTGDRLQETQYF. The CDR3, as DNA: TGTGCCAGCAGAACCGGGGACAGACTGCAAGAGACCCAGTACTTC. The rearrangement links TRBV6-5 to TRBJ2-5; 7 nucleotides agree with TRBD1. Trimming took 6 bases from V and 2 from J; bases not matched to a gene: 9. Germline V gives CDR1 MNHEY, CDR2 SVGAGI. The CDR3 sequence is 15 residues long.

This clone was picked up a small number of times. The CDR3 DNA reads TGTGCTAGTGGTTTGCACCCGGGACAGATAACGACCGGGGAGCTGTTTTTT. Translating gives CASGLHPGQITTGELFF. V usage is TRBV12-5 and J usage is TRBJ2-2, with 7 bases aligning to TRBD1. The CDR3 contains 17 residues. CDR1 is LGHNT, CDR2 FRNRAP, per germline. With 2 bases clipped from V and 5 bases from J, the junction kept 11 bases outside the gene matches.

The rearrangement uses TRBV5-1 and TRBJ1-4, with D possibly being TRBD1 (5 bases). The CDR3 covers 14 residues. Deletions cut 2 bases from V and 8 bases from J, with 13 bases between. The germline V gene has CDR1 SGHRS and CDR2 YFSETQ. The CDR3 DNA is TGCGCCAGCAGCTTAGGGGTGGGTCAAGAAAAACTGTTTTTT. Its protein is CASSLGVGQEKLFF.

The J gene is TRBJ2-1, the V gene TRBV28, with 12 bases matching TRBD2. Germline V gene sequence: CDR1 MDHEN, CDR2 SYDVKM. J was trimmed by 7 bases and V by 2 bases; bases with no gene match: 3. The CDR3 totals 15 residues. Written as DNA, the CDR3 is TGTGCCAGCAGTTTACTAGCGGGGGGGACGAATGAGCAGTTCTTC. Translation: CASSLLAGGTNEQFF.

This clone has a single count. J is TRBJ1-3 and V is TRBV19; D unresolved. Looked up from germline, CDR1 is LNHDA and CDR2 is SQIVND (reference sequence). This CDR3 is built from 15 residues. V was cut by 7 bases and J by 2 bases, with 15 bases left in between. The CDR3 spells CASTLEDVTGNTIYF. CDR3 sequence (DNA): TGTGCCAGTACGTTAGAGGACGTCACTGGAAACACCATATATTTT.

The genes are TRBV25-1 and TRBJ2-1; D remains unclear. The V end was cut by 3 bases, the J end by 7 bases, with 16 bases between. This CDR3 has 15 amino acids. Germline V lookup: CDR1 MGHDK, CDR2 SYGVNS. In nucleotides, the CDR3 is TGTGCCAGCAGTGATCCGCGGTCTGGGTCTAATGAGCAGTTCTTC. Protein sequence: CASSDPRSGSNEQFF.

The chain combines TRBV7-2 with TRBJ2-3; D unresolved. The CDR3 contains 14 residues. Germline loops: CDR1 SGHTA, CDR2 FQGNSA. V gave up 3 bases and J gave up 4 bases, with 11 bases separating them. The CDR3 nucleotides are TGTGCCAGCAGCTTTTCCATAGTTTCAGATACGCAGTATTTT. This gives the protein CASSFSIVSDTQYF.

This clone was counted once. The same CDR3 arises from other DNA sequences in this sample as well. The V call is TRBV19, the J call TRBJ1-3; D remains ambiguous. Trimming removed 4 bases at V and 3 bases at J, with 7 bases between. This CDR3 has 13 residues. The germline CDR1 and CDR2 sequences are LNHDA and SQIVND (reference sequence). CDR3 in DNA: TGTGCCAGTAGTACGTCAGGTGGAAACACCATATATTTT. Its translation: CASSTSGGNTIYF. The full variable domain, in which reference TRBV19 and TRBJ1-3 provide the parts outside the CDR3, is DGGITQSPKYLFRKEGQNVTLSCEQNLNHDAMYWYRQDPGQGLRLIYYSQIVNDFQKGDIAEGYSVSREKKESFPLTVTSAQKNPTAFYLCASSTSGGNTIYFGEGSWLTVV.

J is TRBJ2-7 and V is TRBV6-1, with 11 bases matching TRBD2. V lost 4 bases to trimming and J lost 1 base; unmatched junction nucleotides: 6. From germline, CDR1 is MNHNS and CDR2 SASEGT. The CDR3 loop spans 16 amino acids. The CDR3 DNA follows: TGTGCCAGCAGTGTGACCGGGACTAGCGGTTCCTACGAGCAGTACTTC. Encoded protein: CASSVTGTSGSYEQYF.

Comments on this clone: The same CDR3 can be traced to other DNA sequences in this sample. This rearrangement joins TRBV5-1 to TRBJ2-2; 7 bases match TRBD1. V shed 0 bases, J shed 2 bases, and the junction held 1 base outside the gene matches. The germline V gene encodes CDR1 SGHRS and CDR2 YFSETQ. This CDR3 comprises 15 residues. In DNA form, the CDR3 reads TGCGCCAGCAGCTTGGGACAGGGTAACACCGGGGAGCTGTTTTTT. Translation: CASSLGQGNTGELFF.

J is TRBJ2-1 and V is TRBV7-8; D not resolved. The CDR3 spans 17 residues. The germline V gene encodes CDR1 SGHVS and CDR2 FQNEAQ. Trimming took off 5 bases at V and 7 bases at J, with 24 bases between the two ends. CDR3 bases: TGTGCCAGCAGCAATTCTCTCACTATTCCCACAGAGAATGAGCAGTTCTTC. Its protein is CASSNSLTIPTENEQFF. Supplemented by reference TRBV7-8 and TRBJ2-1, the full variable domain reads GAGVSQSPRYKVAKRGQDVALRCDPISGHVSLFWYQQALGQGPEFLTYFQNEAQLDKSGLPSDRFFAERPEGSVSTLKIQRTQQEDSAVYLCASSNSLTIPTENEQFFGPGTRLTVL.

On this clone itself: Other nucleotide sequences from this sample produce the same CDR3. This CDR3 is CAWSRNSNQPQHF. The CDR3 DNA follows: TGTGCCTGGAGTCGCAATAGCAATCAGCCCCAGCATTTT. The chain uses TRBV30 and TRBJ1-5, with D uncertain. Trimming left V 2 bases short and J 0 bases short, with 5 bases between. The CDR3 runs 13 residues. Germline CDR1 GTSNPN, CDR2 SVGIG (reference sequence).

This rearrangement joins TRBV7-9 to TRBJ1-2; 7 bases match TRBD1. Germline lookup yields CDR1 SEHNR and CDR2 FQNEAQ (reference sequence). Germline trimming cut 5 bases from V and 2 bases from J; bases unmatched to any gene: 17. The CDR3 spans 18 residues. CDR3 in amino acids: CASSPFRGRVLMNYGYTF. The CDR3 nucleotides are TGTGCCAGCAGCCCTTTTAGGGGGCGAGTCCTAATGAACTATGGCTACACCTTC.

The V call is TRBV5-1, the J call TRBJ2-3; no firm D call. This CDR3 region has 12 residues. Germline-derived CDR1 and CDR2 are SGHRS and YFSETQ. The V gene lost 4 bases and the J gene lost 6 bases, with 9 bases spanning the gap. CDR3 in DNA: TGCGCCAGCAGCACCGTCCAGGATACGCAGTATTTT. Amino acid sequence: CASSTVQDTQYF. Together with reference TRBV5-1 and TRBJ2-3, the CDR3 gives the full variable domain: KAGVTQTPRYLIKTRGQQVTLSCSPISGHRSVSWYQQTPGQGLQFLFEYFSETQRNKGNFPGRFSGRQFSNSRSEMNVSTLELGDSALYLCASSTVQDTQYFGPGTRLTVL.

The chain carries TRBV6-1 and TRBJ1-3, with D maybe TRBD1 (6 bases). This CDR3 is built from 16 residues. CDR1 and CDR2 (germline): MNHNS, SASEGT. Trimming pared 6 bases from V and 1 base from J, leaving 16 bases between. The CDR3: CASRELNTGSGNTIYF. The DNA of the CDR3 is TGTGCCAGCAGGGAACTCAATACAGGGTCTGGAAACACCATATATTTT.

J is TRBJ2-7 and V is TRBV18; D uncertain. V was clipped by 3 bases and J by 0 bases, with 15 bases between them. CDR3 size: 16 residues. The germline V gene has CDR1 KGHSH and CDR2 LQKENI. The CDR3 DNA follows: TGTGCCAGCTCACCGGCGTCTATGGGAATCTCCTACGAGCAGTACTTC. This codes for CASSPASMGISYEQYF.

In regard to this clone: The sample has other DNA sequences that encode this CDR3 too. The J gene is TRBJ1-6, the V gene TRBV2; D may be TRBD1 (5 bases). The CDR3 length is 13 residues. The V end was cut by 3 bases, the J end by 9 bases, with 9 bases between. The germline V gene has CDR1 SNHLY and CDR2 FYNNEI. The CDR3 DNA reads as TGTGCCAGCAGTGACCAGGGTGGTTCACCCCTCCACTTT. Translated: CASSDQGGSPLHF.